This T cell receptor (beta chain) was profiled in a study of OX40 agonist ivuxolimab in advanced cancers. Study background: Participants averaged approximately 65 years of age (range about 23 to 79) and were less than 85% male.

CDR1 and CDR2 (germline): LNHDA, SQIVND (reference sequence). This CDR3 has 14 residues. V was cut by 1 base and J by 4 bases, with 9 bases left in between. Profiled with immunoSEQ multiplex PCR; TCRdb holds only in-frame clones, not every one. The top ten clones hold around 18% of a sample with roughly 40,000 clones, approximately 91% of them seen once. On this clone itself: Its antigen is currently unknown.

Findings and caveats of the study: Expanded peripheral T cell antigen specificity was not determined.

This receptor was obtained from an adult with an advanced solid tumor such as melanoma, head and neck, liver or kidney cancer. The specimen comprised CD4+ or CD8+ T cells sorted from blood, sampled in a trial of the OX40 agonist ivuxolimab. The chain carries TRBV19 and TRBJ2-3; tentatively, D is TRBD1 (6 bases). Written as DNA, the CDR3 is TGTGCCAGTAGTATAGCAGAGGGGGCAGATACGCAGTATTTT. Residues: CASSIAEGADTQYF.